The 14 T cell receptor beta chains listed next were all sequenced from one sample in a study of blood T cells in healthy people across ages. PCR was performed a second time for about 7 to 12 cycles using a sample-barcoded 5' primer and a J-beta primer mix. TCRdb processed the 5' RACE reads anew with MiXCR; each CDR3 protein has one entry. Among approximately 690,000 distinct CDR3 sequences listed, under 65% were seen once. What was sequenced was blood. These receptors were collected from a man in his sixties in good health.

This clonotype was observed at least ten times. This chain links TRBV7-2 with TRBJ2-4, with 8 bases matching TRBD1. The length of the CDR3 is 13 residues. The V and J ends lost 4 bases and 7 bases, in that order; junction bases with no gene match: 3. The germline gives CDR1 SGHTA, CDR2 FQGNSA. The CDR3 sequence: CASSSNRGNIQYF. CDR3 in DNA: TGTGCCAGCAGCTCCAACAGGGGGAACATTCAGTACTTC.

This chain connects TRBV5-1 to TRBJ2-7, with 8 bases fitting TRBD1. With 3 bases clipped from V and 2 bases from J, the junction kept 7 bases outside the gene matches. This CDR3 has 15 amino acids. Germline V gene data show CDR1 as SGHRS and CDR2 as YFSETQ. The CDR3 region is CASSSGTGVTYEQYF. The CDR3 bases are TGCGCCAGCAGCTCCGGGACAGGAGTCACCTACGAGCAGTACTTC.

The rearrangement links TRBV29-1 to TRBJ2-3; 8 bases align to TRBD1. The CDR3 runs to 11 residues. V was pared by 3 bases and J by 14 bases, with 7 bases of the junction left unmatched. The germline gives CDR1 SQVTM, CDR2 ANQGSEA. CDR3 nucleotides: TGCAGCGTTGATCATAGGACAGGGACGTATTTT. This translates into CSVDHRTGTYF.

The chain uses TRBV29-1 and TRBJ2-2; perhaps TRBD2 as D (5 bases). This CDR3 region has 12 residues. V shed 7 bases and J shed 1 base, with 7 bases lying between them. The germline V gene encodes CDR1 SQVTM and CDR2 ANQGSEA. The CDR3: CSAGWNTGELFF. The CDR3 DNA follows: TGCAGCGCGGGATGGAACACCGGGGAGCTGTTTTTT.

The gene calls are TRBV5-1 and TRBJ2-3, with TRBD2 matching over 10 bases. CDR3 size: 17 residues. Germline V gives CDR1 SGHRS, CDR2 YFSETQ. V lost 0 bases, J lost 5 bases, and 9 bases stayed unmatched. The DNA of the CDR3 is TGCGCCAGCAGCTTGGCCGGGAGCGGGGGGGCCGGAGATACGCAGTATTTT. This codes for CASSLAGSGGAGDTQYF.

This clonotype was picked up one time. The CDR3 region has the DNA TGTGCCAGCAGCTTAGAATTAGGGGGCGGCGCAGATACGCAGTATTTT. It translates to CASSLELGGGADTQYF. The gene calls are TRBV7-8 and TRBJ2-3; 7 nucleotides agree with TRBD1. V lost 1 base and J lost 4; bases outside the gene matches: 8. Germline V CDR1 and CDR2: SGHVS, FQNEAQ. This CDR3 is 16 amino acids long.

The chain combines TRBV5-6 with TRBJ2-3; D is ambiguous. The CDR3 extends over 15 amino acids. Between the trimmed V and J ends, which lost 0 bases and 0 bases, there was a span of 8 bases. Germline CDR1 SGHDT, CDR2 YYEEEE. This CDR3 reads CASSLEPLSTDTQYF. Here the CDR3 DNA reads TGTGCCAGCAGCTTGGAGCCATTAAGCACAGATACGCAGTATTTT. Filled out from reference TRBV5-6 and TRBJ2-3, the complete variable domain reads DAGVTQSPTHLIKTRGQQVTLRCSPKSGHDTVSWYQQALGQGPQFIFQYYEEEERQRGNFPDRFSGHQFPNYSSELNVNALLLGDSALYLCASSLEPLSTDTQYFGPGTRLTVL.

This clonotype was detected only a few times. V usage is TRBV7-9 and J usage is TRBJ2-3, with no clear D. V was trimmed by 5 bases and J by 0 bases, leaving 12 bases between them. Germline-derived CDR1 and CDR2 are SEHNR and FQNEAQ (reference sequence). This CDR3 has 15 amino acids. The CDR3 sequence is CASSPFAVSTDTQYF. CDR3 bases: TGTGCCAGCAGCCCGTTCGCGGTTAGCACAGATACGCAGTATTTT.

The rearrangement links TRBV6-6 to TRBJ1-4; TRBD1 aligns across 10 bases. Germline-derived CDR1 and CDR2 are MNHNY and SVGAGI (reference sequence). V gave up 7 bases and J gave up 8 bases; unmatched junction bases: 7. This CDR3 has 14 residues. CDR3 in DNA: TGTGCCAGCACCCGGACAGGGGGATGGGAAAAACTGTTTTTT. Translated: CASTRTGGWEKLFF.

The chain carries TRBV29-1 and TRBJ2-5, with a weak D call TRBD2 (6 bases). V was trimmed by 7 bases and J by 5 bases, leaving 14 bases between them. CDR3 length equals 12 residues. Germline V gene data show CDR1 as SQVTM and CDR2 as ANQGSEA. The CDR3 region is CSAGTLRETQYF. Written as DNA, the CDR3 is TGCAGCGCCGGGACTCTCCGGGAGACCCAGTACTTC. The complete variable domain, with remaining parts taken from reference TRBV29-1 and TRBJ2-5, reads SAVISQKPSRDICQRGTSLTIQCQVDSQVTMMFWYRQQPGQSLTLIATANQGSEATYESGFVIDKFPISRPNLTFSTLTVSNMSPEDSSIYLCSAGTLRETQYFGPGTRLLVL.

The chain recombines TRBV20-1 with TRBJ2-7; 7 bases fit TRBD1. With 6 bases clipped from V and 5 bases from J, the junction kept 7 bases outside the gene matches. The germline V gene has CDR1 DFQATT and CDR2 SNEGSKA (reference sequence). CDR3 length equals 12 residues. The CDR3 coding sequence is TGCAGTGCCCCGGGACAGAGAAACGAGCAGTACTTC. The encoded protein is CSAPGQRNEQYF.

The chain links TRBV5-1 to TRBJ2-7; 7 nucleotides line up with TRBD1. V trimming: 0 bases; J trimming: 5 bases; junction bases outside the gene matches: 2. The CDR3 is made up of 13 amino acids. CDR1 and CDR2 (germline): SGHRS, YFSETQ. The CDR3 protein is CASSLEGANEQYF. The CDR3 nucleotides are TGCGCCAGCAGCTTGGAGGGGGCGAACGAGCAGTACTTC.

The genes are TRBV11-2 and TRBJ1-2; D call uncertain. The CDR3 runs 13 residues. CDR1 and CDR2 from the germline V gene are SGHAT and FQNNGV. Trimming removed 2 bases at V and 13 bases at J, with 17 bases between. The CDR3 bases are TGTGCCAGCAGCTTAATTTCGAGGGAGAGTGTCACCTTC. Translating gives CASSLISRESVTF.

The V call is TRBV5-1, the J call TRBJ1-2; D may be TRBD1 (5 bases). V shed 4 bases and J shed 1 base, with 14 bases lying between them. This CDR3 has 15 amino acids. Germline V CDR1 and CDR2: SGHRS, YFSETQ. CDR3 sequence (DNA): TGCGCCAGCAGCACTGGACAAGCCCTTAACTATGGCTACACCTTC. Protein: CASSTGQALNYGYTF.